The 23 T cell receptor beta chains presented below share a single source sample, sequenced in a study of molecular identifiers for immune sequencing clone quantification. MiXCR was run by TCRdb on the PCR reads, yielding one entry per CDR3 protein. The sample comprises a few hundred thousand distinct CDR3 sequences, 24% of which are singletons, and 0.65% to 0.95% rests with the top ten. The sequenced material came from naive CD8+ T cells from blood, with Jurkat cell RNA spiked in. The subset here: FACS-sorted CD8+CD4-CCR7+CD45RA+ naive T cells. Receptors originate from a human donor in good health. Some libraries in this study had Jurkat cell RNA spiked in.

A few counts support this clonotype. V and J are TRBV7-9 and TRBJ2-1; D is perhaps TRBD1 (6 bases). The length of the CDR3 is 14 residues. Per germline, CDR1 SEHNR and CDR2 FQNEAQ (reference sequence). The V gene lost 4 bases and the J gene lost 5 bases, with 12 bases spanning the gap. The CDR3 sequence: CASSSPRGDNEQFF. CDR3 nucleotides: TGTGCCAGCAGCTCCCCCAGGGGTGACAATGAGCAGTTCTTC.

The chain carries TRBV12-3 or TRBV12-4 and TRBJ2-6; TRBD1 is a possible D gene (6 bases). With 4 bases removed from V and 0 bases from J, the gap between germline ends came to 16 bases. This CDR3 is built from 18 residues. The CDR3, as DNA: TGTGCCAGCAGTTCATTGGACAGCGATTACTCTGGGGCCAACGTCCTGACTTTC. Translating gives CASSSLDSDYSGANVLTF.

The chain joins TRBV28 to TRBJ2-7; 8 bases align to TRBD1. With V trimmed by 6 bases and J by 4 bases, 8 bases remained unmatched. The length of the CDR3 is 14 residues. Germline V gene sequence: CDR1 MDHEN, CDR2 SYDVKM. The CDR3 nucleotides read TGTGCCAGCAGCCGCAGGGACAGGACGTACGAGCAGTACTTC. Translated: CASSRRDRTYEQYF.

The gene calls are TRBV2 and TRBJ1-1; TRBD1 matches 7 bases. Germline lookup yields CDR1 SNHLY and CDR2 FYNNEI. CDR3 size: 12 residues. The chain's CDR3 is CATRDSHTEAFF. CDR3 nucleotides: TGTGCGACCCGGGACAGCCACACTGAAGCTTTCTTT.

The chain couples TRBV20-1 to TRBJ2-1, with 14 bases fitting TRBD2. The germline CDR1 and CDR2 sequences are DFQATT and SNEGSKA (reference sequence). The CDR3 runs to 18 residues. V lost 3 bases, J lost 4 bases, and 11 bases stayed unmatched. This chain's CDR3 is CSARLTSGRALSYNEQFF. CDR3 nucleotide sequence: TGCAGTGCTAGGTTGACTAGCGGGAGGGCGTTGTCTTACAATGAGCAGTTCTTC.

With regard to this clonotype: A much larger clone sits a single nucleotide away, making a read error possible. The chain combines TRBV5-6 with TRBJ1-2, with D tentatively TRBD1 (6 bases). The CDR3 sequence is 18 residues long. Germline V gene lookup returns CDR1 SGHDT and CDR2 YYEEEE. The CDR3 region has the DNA TGTGTCAGCAGCACATTTGACAGGATATCACCGGACGACTATGGCTACACCTTC. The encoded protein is CVSSTFDRISPDDYGYTF.

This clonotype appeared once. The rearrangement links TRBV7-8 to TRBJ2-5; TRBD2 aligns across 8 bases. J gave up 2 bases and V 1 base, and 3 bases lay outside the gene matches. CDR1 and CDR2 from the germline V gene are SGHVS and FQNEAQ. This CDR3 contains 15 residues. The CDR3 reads CASSLVPSGQETQYF. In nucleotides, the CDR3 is TGTGCCAGCAGCTTAGTGCCTAGCGGGCAAGAGACCCAGTACTTC.

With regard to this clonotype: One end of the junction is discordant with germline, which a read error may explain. DNA for the CDR3: TGTGCCAGCAGTTACCCTTCCGCGGGGCTTAGCAATCCGCCCCCGCATTTT. Residues: CASSYPSAGLSNPPPHF. The chain has TRBV6-5 and TRBJ1-5, with a weak D call TRBD1 (5 bases). Germline-derived CDR1 and CDR2 are MNHEY and SVGAGI. This CDR3 has 17 amino acids.

CDR3 nucleotides: TGCGCCAGCAGCCAAGATTCCCTCCCAGACGTTAATTCACCCCTCCACTTT. It specifies CASSQDSLPDVNSPLHF. The V call is TRBV4-3, the J call TRBJ1-6; D is undetermined. Trimming cost V 0 bases and J 6 bases, with 15 bases left between them. This CDR3 is 17 amino acids long. Germline CDR1 reads LGHNA; CDR2 reads YSLEER.

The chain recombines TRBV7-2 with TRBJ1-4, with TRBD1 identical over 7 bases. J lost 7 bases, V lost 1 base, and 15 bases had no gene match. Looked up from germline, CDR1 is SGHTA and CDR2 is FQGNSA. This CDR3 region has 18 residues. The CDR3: CASSLVGTGDLLGEKLFF. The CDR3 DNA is TGTGCCAGCAGCTTAGTAGGAACAGGGGATCTCTTAGGTGAAAAACTGTTTTTT.

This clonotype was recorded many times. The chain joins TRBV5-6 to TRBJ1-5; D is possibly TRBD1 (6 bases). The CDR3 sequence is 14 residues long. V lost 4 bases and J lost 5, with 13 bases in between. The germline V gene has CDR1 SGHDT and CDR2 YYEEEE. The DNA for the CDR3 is TGTGCCAGCAGCCCGGGGGCAGGGGATCAGCCCCAGCATTTT. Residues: CASSPGAGDQPQHF.

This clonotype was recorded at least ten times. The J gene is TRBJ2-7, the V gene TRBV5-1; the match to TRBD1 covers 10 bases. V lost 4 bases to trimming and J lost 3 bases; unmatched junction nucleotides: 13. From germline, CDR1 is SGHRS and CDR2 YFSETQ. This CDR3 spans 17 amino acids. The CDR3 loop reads CASSTTLRDRGFYEQYF. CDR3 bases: TGCGCCAGCAGCACGACTCTCCGGGACAGGGGTTTCTACGAGCAGTACTTC. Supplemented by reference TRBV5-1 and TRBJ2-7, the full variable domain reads KAGVTQTPRYLIKTRGQQVTLSCSPISGHRSVSWYQQTPGQGLQFLFEYFSETQRNKGNFPGRFSGRQFSNSRSEMNVSTLELGDSALYLCASSTTLRDRGFYEQYFGPGTRLTVT.

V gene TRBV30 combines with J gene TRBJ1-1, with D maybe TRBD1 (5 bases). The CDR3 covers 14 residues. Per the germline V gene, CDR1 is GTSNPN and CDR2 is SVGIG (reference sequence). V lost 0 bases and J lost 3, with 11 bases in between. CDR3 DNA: TGTGCCTGGAGTGTCCCAGGGATGGACACTGAAGCTTTCTTT. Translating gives CAWSVPGMDTEAFF.

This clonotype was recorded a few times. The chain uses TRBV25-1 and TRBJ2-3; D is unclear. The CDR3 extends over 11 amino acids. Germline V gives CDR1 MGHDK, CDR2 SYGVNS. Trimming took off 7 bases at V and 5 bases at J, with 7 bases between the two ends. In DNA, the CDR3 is TGTGCCAGCACCCTTGGAGATACGCAGTATTTT. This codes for CASTLGDTQYF. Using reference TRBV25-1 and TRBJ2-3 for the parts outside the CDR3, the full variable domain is EADIYQTPRYLVIGTGKKITLECSQTMGHDKMYWYQQDPGMELHLIHYSYGVNSTEKGDLSSESTVSRIRTEHFPLTLESARPSHTSQYLCASTLGDTQYFGPGTRLTVL.

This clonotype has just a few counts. CDR3 sequence reads: CASSFSRGTAKPGANVLTF. CDR3 in DNA: TGTGCCAGCAGTTTCTCGAGGGGGACAGCGAAGCCTGGGGCCAACGTCCTGACTTTC. The genes are TRBV12-3 or TRBV12-4 and TRBJ2-6; 7 nucleotides agree with TRBD1. Trimming at V came to 3 bases and at J to 2 bases, leaving 13 bases not matched to a gene. This CDR3 contains 19 residues.

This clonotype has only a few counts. CDR3: CASNHVGQPQHF. CDR3 nucleotide sequence: TGTGCCAGTAACCATGTAGGTCAGCCCCAGCATTTT. The V and J genes are TRBV19 and TRBJ1-5; D not certain. Germline values: CDR1 LNHDA, CDR2 SQIVND (reference sequence). V lost 7 bases to trimming and J lost 6 bases, with 10 bases between them. The CDR3 covers 12 residues.

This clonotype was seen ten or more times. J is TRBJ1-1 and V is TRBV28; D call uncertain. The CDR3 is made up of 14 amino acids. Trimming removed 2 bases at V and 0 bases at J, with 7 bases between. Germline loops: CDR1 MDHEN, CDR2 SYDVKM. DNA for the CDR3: TGTGCCAGCAGTTTAGGACGGATGAACACTGAAGCTTTCTTT. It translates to CASSLGRMNTEAFF.

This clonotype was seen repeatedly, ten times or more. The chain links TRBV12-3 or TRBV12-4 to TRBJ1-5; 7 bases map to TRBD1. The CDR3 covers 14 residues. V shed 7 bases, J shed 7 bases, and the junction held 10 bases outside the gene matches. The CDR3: CASKHRGRDQPQHF. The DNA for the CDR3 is TGTGCCAGCAAACACAGGGGACGCGACCAGCCCCAGCATTTT.

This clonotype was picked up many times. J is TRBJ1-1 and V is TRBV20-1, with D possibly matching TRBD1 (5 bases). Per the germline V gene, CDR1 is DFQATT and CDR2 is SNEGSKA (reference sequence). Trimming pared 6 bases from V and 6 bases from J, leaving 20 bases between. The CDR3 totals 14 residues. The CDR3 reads CSAPIWGMGAEAFF. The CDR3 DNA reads TGCAGTGCCCCCATTTGGGGGATGGGGGCTGAAGCTTTCTTT.

As DNA, the CDR3 is TGTGCCAGCAGCTTAGGTGTTAGCGGGGGGTATAACCCTAGCACAGATACGCAGTATTTT. Protein product: CASSLGVSGGYNPSTDTQYF. J is TRBJ2-3 and V is TRBV7-8; 10 nucleotides match TRBD2. There are 20 residues in the CDR3. The J segment lost 0 bases and the V segment lost 1 base, leaving 13 bases of the junction unmatched. Germline assignment: CDR1 SGHVS and CDR2 FQNEAQ.

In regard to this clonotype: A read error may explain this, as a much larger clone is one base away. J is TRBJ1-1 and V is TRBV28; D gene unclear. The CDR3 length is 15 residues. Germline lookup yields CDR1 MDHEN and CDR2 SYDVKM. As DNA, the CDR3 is TGTGCCAGCAGTTTGTTTCGGGAGACGAACACTGCAGCTTTCTTT. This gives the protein CASSLFRETNTAAFF.

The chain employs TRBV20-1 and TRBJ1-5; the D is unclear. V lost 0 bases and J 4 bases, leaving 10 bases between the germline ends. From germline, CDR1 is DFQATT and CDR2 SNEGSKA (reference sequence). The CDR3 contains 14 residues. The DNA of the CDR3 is TGCAGTGCTAGAGATAGGTTGCCGAATCAGCCCCAGCATTTT. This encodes CSARDRLPNQPQHF.

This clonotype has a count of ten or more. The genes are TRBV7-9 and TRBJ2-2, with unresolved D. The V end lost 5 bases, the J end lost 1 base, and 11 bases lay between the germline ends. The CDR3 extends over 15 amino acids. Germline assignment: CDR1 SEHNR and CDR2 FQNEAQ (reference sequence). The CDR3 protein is CASSPGLQNTGELFF. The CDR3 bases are TGTGCCAGCAGCCCTGGGCTCCAGAACACCGGGGAGCTGTTTTTT.